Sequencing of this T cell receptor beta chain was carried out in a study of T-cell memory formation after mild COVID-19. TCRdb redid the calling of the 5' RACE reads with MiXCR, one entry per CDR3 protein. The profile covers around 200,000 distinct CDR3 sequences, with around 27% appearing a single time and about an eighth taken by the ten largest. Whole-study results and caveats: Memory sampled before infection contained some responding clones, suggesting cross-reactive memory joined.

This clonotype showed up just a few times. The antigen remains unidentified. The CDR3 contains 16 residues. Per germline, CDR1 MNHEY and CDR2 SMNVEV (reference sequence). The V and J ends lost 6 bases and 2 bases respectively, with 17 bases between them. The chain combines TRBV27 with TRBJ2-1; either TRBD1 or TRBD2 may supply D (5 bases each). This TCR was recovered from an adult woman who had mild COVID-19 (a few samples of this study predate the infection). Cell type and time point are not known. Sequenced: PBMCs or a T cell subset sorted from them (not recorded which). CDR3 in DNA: TGTGCCAGCAGCCCGAGGGGCAGGGCAGCCTACAATGAGCAGTTCTTC. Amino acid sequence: CASSPRGRAAYNEQFF.